The sequence of this T cell receptor beta chain was determined in a study of blood T cell repertoires in COVID-19. Study summary: Acute-phase and convalescent COVID-19 samples originated in the United States, Italy and Spain.

Per the study methods: Nucleated cell number was recorded as an estimate derived from reference gene primer amplification. Assay used: immunoSEQ multiplex PCR; TCRdb lists only in-frame clones, some missing. The DNA was the basis for D and trimming; V, J and clone size are from that table. The sample holds around 18,000 clones, 80% seen once. CDR1 is SQVTM, CDR2 ANQGSEA, per germline. The CDR3 has 14 amino acids. Between the trimmed V and J ends, which lost 1 base and 4 bases, there was a span of 13 bases. Sequenced input: peripheral blood. The chain combines TRBV29-1 with TRBJ1-2; D gene unclear. This clonotype originated in a man older than 75 with acute or convalescent COVID-19. The CDR3 here is CSVEGEGTFYGYTF. CDR3 DNA: TGCAGCGTTGAAGGAGAGGGTACCTTCTATGGCTACACCTTC.